The 12 T cell receptor beta chains given below trace back to one sample, sequenced in a study of shared clonotypes between healthy human individuals. Clones were read by immunoSEQ multiplex PCR, and TCRdb kept only the in-frame ones, dropping some. The sample lists some 2,100,000 clones; just over 90% were seen once. CD45RO-negative, CCR7-selected cells formed the naive CD8 fraction, which excluded terminally differentiated effector memory CD45RA+ cells. Sample: naive CD8+ T cells from PBMCs. The source of these receptors is a man between 18 and 29 years old in good health. Some clones in this sample may be carry-over from other donors' samples.

V gene TRBV14 combines with J gene TRBJ2-3, with D unresolved. V dropped 0 bases and J dropped 2 bases, with 3 bases sitting between them. CDR1 and CDR2 from the germline V gene are SGHDN and FVKESK. This CDR3 spans 13 amino acids. The CDR3 bases are TGTGCCAGCAGCCAAGAGAACACAGATACGCAGTATTTT. It is translated as CASSQENTDTQYF.

The genes are TRBV27 and TRBJ2-5; TRBD2 might be the D (5 bases). V was cut by 7 bases and J by 3 bases, with 12 bases left in between. This CDR3 has 13 residues. The germline CDR1 and CDR2 sequences are MNHEY and SMNVEV (reference sequence). CDR3 loop: CASIGVPEETQYF. The CDR3 nucleotides read TGTGCCAGCATCGGGGTCCCCGAAGAGACCCAGTACTTC.

V is TRBV11-2 and J is TRBJ2-7; the D is unclear. The CDR3 spans 12 residues. The V end lost 7 bases, the J end lost 2 bases, and 9 bases lay between the germline ends. Germline CDR1 SGHAT, CDR2 FQNNGV. CDR3 DNA sequence: TGTGCCAGCACCCAAAGTCCCTACGAGCAGTACTTC. It specifies CASTQSPYEQYF. Complete variable domain (other parts from reference TRBV11-2 and TRBJ2-7): EAGVAQSPRYKIIEKRQSVAFWCNPISGHATLYWYQQILGQGPKLLIQFQNNGVVDDSQLPKDRFSAERLKGVDSTLKIQPAKLEDSAVYLCASTQSPYEQYFGPGTRLTVT.

The chain employs TRBV27 and TRBJ1-1, with unresolved D. The CDR3 totals 11 residues. CDR1 and CDR2 (germline): MNHEY, SMNVEV (reference sequence). V was clipped by 6 bases and J by 5 bases, with 7 bases between them. This CDR3 is CASSSQTEAFF. The CDR3 DNA follows: TGTGCCAGCAGCTCGCAGACTGAAGCTTTCTTT.

The chain combines TRBV10-3 with TRBJ2-7, with 10 bases identical to TRBD2. The CDR3 covers 14 residues. Per the germline V gene, CDR1 is ENHRY and CDR2 is SYGVKD. J lost 2 bases, V lost 7 bases, and 5 bases had no gene match. CDR3: CAITGTSETYEQYF. CDR3 in DNA: TGTGCCATCACGGGGACTAGCGAAACCTACGAGCAGTACTTC.

The chain employs TRBV10-1 and TRBJ1-6, with 7 bases that match TRBD1. The CDR3 consists of 15 residues. From germline, CDR1 is WNHNN and CDR2 SYGVQD (reference sequence). The V segment lost 0 bases and the J segment 10 bases; nucleotides outside the gene matches: 6. The CDR3 loop reads CASSESTRGPSPLHF. The CDR3, as DNA: TGCGCCAGCAGTGAGTCGACGAGGGGGCCCTCACCCCTCCACTTT.

In DNA, the CDR3 is TGTGCCATCAGTGAGTTCGTGGGAGTCGGGGCAGATACGCAGTATTTT. Encoded protein: CAISEFVGVGADTQYF. This chain connects TRBV10-3 to TRBJ2-3, with D perhaps TRBD2 (5 bases). The CDR3 extends over 16 amino acids. Per germline, CDR1 ENHRY and CDR2 SYGVKD. V was cut by 1 base and J by 4 bases, with 15 bases left in between.

This chain links TRBV28 with TRBJ2-3; D is undetermined. Germline values: CDR1 MDHEN, CDR2 SYDVKM. With 3 bases removed from V and 10 bases from J, the gap between germline ends came to 14 bases. The CDR3 extends over 13 amino acids. CDR3 in DNA: TGTGCCAGCAGTTTGGGTCCTTTGGGTCCGCAGTATTTT. Protein: CASSLGPLGPQYF.

This clone was seen more than once but under ten times. The chain's CDR3 is CASTATVATGAREEDYGYTF. The CDR3 DNA sequence: TGTGCCAGCACGGCTACCGTAGCGACAGGGGCTAGGGAAGAAGACTATGGCTACACCTTC. The chain uses TRBV9 and TRBJ1-2, with TRBD1 matching over 8 bases. J was trimmed by 3 bases and V by 6 bases; bases with no gene match: 25. The CDR3 totals 20 residues. Germline CDR1 is SGDLS and CDR2 is YYNGEE. The full variable domain, with the rest looked up from reference TRBV9 and TRBJ1-2, is DSGVTQTPKHLITATGQRVTLRCSPRSGDLSVYWYQQSLDQGLQFLIQYYNGEERAKGNILERFSAQQFPDLHSELNLSSLELGDSALYFCASTATVATGAREEDYGYTFGSGTRLTVV.

Concerning this clone: This CDR3 is also generated by other DNA sequences in the sample. V and J are TRBV2 and TRBJ2-7; possibly TRBD1 or TRBD2 for D (5 bases each). With 4 bases removed from V and 0 bases from J, the gap between germline ends came to 10 bases. CDR1 is SNHLY, CDR2 FYNNEI, per germline. This CDR3 has 14 residues. The CDR3 region has the DNA TGTGCCAGCAGTGCGGGGCCGGTCTCCTACGAGCAGTACTTC. This codes for CASSAGPVSYEQYF.

The V and J genes are TRBV2 and TRBJ2-3; 8 bases align to TRBD1. CDR1 and CDR2 from the germline V gene are SNHLY and FYNNEI. The CDR3 is 15 residues long. V was clipped by 6 bases and J by 4 bases; unmatched bases: 9. Written as DNA, the CDR3 is TGTGCCAGCAGCACAGGGGGGTTCTTTGCAGATACGCAGTATTTT. This encodes CASSTGGFFADTQYF.

The chain employs TRBV7-9 and TRBJ2-1; 7 nucleotides align to TRBD1. V lost 9 bases and J lost 3; bases outside the gene matches: 11. The CDR3 has 15 residues. Germline CDR1 reads SEHNR; CDR2 reads FQNEAQ (reference sequence). The DNA for the CDR3 is TGTGCCAGTCACTTGACAGGGCCGGTCTACAATGAGCAGTTCTTC. Its protein is CASHLTGPVYNEQFF.